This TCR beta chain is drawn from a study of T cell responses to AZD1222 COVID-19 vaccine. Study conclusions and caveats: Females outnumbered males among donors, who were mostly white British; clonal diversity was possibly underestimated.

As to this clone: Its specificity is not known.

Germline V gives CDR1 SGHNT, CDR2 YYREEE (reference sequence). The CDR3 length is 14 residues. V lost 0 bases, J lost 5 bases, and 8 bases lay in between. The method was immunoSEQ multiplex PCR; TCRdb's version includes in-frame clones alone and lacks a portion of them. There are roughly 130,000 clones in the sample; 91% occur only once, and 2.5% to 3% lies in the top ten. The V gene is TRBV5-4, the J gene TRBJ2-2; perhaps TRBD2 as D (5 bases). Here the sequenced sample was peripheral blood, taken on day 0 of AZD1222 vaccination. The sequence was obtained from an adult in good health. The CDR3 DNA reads TGTGCCAGCAGCTTGGGCCTAGCTACCGGGGAGCTGTTTTTT. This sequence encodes CASSLGLATGELFF.